One T cell receptor beta chain is described in this entry. CDR1 and CDR2 (germline): SGHRS, YFSETQ. The ends were cut back, 5 bases at V and 1 base at J, with 6 bases in the middle. This CDR3 has 13 amino acids. This sample stems from a study of cytomegalovirus exposure and HLA in healthy donors. Clones were sequenced by immunoSEQ multiplex PCR, and TCRdb holds only the in-frame ones, with some missing. The repertoire includes fewer than 150,000 clones, about 83% of them detected once, and approximately 4.9% sits in the top ten. The sequenced material came from PBMCs. The source is a young man in good health and CMV-seronegative. The chain links TRBV5-1 to TRBJ2-2; TRBD1 might be the D (6 bases). The CDR3 DNA sequence: TGCGCCAGCAGGGACAGGAACACCGGGGAGCTGTTTTTT. Protein product: CASRDRNTGELFF.